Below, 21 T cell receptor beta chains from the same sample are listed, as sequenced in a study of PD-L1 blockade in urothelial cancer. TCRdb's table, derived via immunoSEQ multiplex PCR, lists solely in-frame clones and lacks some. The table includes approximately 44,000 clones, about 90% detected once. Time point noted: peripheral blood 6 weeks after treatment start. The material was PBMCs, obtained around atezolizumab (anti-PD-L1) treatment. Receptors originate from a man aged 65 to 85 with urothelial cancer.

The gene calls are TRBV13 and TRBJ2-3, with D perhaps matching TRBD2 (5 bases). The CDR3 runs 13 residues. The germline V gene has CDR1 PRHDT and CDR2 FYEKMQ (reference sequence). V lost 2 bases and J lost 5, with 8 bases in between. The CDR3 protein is CASSLTEGDTQYF. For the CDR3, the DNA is TGTGCCAGCAGCTTAACAGAGGGAGATACGCAGTATTTT.

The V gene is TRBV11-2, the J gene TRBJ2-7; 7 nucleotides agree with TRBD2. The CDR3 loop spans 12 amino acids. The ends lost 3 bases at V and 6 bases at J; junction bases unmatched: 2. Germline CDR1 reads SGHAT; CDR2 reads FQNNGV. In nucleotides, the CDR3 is TGTGCCAGCAGCTTGGGAGGGCCCGAGCAGTACTTC. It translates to CASSLGGPEQYF.

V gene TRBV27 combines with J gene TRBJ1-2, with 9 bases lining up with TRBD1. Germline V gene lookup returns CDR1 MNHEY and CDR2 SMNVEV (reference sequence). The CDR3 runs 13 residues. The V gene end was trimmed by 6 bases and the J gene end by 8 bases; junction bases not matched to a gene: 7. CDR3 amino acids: CASRLTGTGGYTF. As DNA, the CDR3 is TGTGCCAGCAGACTTACAGGGACAGGGGGCTACACCTTC.

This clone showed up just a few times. The CDR3 here is CATSREQGSTGELFF. CDR3 coding DNA: TGTGCCACCAGCAGAGAACAGGGTAGCACCGGGGAGCTGTTTTTT. The genes are TRBV15 and TRBJ2-2; D perhaps matches TRBD1 (6 bases). The V and J ends lost 0 bases and 4 bases respectively, with 9 bases between them. The CDR3 spans 15 residues. The germline V gene encodes CDR1 LNHNV and CDR2 YYDKDF (reference sequence).

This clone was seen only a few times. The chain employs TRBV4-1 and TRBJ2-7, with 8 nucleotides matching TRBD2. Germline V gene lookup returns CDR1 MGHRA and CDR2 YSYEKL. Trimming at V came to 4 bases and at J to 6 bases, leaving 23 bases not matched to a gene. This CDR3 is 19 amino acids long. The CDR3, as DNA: TGCGCCAGCAGCCCTATCGTCGCTAGCGGGTCAGGGTACCTCCTCGAGCAGTACTTC. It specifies CASSPIVASGSGYLLEQYF.

The CDR3: CASSYMASGGSETQYF. CDR3 nucleotides: TGTGCCAGCAGTTACATGGCTAGCGGGGGTTCGGAGACCCAGTACTTC. V is TRBV6-5 and J is TRBJ2-5; TRBD2 agrees at 10 bases. The germline V gene has CDR1 MNHEY and CDR2 SVGAGI. This CDR3 has 16 amino acids. J gave up 5 bases and V 2 bases, and 8 bases lay outside the gene matches.

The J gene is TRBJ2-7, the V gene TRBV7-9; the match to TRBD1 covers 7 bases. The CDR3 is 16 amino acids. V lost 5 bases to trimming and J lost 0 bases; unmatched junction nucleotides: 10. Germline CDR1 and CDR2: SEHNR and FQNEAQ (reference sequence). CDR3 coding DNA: TGTGCCAGCAGCCCTAAGACAGGGATCCTCTCCTACGAGCAGTACTTC. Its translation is CASSPKTGILSYEQYF. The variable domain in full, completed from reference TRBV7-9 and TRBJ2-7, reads DTGVSQNPRHKITKRGQNVTFRCDPISEHNRLYWYRQTLGQGPEFLTYFQNEAQLEKSRLLSDRFSAERPKGSFSTLEIQRTEQGDSAMYLCASSPKTGILSYEQYFGPGTRLTVT.

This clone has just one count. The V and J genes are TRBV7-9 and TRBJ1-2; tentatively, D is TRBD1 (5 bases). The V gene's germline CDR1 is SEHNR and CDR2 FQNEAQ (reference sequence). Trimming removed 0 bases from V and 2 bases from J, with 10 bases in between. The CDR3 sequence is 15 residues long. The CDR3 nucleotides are TGTGCCAGCAGCTTAGCGGGTGACAGCAACTATGGCTACACCTTC. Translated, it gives CASSLAGDSNYGYTF.

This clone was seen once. The CDR3 loop reads CASSEPSSGSSEQYF. The CDR3 DNA is TGTGCCAGCAGCGAACCCTCCAGCGGGAGCTCCGAGCAGTACTTC. The chain is built from TRBV5-4 and TRBJ2-7, with 8 bases matching TRBD2. The germline gives CDR1 SGHNT, CDR2 YYREEE (reference sequence). The CDR3 totals 15 residues. V was clipped by 4 bases and J by 6 bases; unmatched bases: 12.

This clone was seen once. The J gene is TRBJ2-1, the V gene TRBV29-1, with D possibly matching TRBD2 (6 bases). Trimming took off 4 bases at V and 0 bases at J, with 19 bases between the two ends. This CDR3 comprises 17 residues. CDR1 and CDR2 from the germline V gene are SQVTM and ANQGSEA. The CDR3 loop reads CSVARGLTSISYNEQFF. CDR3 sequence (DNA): TGCAGCGTTGCTCGAGGACTAACTTCTATCTCCTACAATGAGCAGTTCTTC.

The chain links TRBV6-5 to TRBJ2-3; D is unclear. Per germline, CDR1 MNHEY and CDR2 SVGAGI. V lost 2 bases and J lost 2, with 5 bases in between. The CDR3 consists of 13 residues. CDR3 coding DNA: TGTGCCAGCAGTTACGTGGCCACAGATACGCAGTATTTT. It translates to CASSYVATDTQYF.

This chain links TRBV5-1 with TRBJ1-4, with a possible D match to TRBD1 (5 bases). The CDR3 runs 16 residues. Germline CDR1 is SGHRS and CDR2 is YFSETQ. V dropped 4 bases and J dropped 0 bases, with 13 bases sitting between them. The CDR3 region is CASSGGGLPTNEKLFF. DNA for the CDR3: TGCGCCAGCAGCGGCGGGGGACTGCCAACTAATGAAAAACTGTTTTTT.

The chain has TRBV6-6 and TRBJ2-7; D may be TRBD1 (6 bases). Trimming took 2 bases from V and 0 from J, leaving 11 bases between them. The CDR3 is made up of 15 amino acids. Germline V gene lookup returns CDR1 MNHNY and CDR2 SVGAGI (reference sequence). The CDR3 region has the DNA TGTGCCAGCAGTTACCAGGGGACACGCTCCTACGAGCAGTACTTC. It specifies CASSYQGTRSYEQYF.

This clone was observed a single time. CDR3 DNA sequence: TGTGCCAGCAGTCCAGAGACAGGCCATCAGCCCCAGCATTTT. It encodes CASSPETGHQPQHF. The chain couples TRBV28 to TRBJ1-5; possibly TRBD1 for D (6 bases). CDR1 is MDHEN, CDR2 SYDVKM, per germline. The germline V and J ends were trimmed by 5 bases and 5 bases, with 13 bases remaining between them. The CDR3 consists of 14 residues.

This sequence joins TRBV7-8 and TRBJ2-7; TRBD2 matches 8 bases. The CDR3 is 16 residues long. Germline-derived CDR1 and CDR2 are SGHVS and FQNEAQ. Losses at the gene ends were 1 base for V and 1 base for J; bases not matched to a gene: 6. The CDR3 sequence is CASSLGSGRGSYEQYF. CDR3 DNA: TGTGCCAGCAGCTTAGGGAGCGGGAGAGGATCCTACGAGCAGTACTTC. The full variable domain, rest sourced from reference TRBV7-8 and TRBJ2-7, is GAGVSQSPRYKVAKRGQDVALRCDPISGHVSLFWYQQALGQGPEFLTYFQNEAQLDKSGLPSDRFFAERPEGSVSTLKIQRTQQEDSAVYLCASSLGSGRGSYEQYFGPGTRLTVT.

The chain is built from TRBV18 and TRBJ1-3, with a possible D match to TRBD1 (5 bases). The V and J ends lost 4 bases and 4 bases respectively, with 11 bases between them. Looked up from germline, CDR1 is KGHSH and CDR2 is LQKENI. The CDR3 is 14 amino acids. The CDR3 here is CASSLGARGNTIYF. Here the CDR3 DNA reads TGTGCCAGCTCACTTGGGGCGCGAGGAAACACCATATATTTT.

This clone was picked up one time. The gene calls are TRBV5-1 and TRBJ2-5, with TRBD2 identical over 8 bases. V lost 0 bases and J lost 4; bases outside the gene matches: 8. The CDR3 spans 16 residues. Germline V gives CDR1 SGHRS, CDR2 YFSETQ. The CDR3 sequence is CASSLAGGTRGETQYF. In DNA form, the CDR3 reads TGCGCCAGCAGCTTGGCAGGAGGGACTAGAGGAGAGACCCAGTACTTC. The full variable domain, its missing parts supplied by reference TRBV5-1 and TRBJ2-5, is KAGVTQTPRYLIKTRGQQVTLSCSPISGHRSVSWYQQTPGQGLQFLFEYFSETQRNKGNFPGRFSGRQFSNSRSEMNVSTLELGDSALYLCASSLAGGTRGETQYFGPGTRLLVL.

This CDR3 is CASSLATSLNTGELFF. The DNA for the CDR3 is TGTGCCAGCAGCTTAGCAACTAGCCTGAACACCGGGGAGCTGTTTTTT. The rearrangement joins TRBV7-9 to TRBJ2-2, with D maybe TRBD2 (6 bases). CDR1 and CDR2 from the germline V gene are SEHNR and FQNEAQ (reference sequence). CDR3 length equals 16 residues. V lost 0 bases, J lost 1 base, and 9 bases lay in between.

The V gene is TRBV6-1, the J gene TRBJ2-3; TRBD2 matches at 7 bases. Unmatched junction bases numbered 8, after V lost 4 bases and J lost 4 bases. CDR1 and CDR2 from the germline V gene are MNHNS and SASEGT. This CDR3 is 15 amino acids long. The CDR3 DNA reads TGTGCCAGCAGTGTGGTGGGAGGGAACCCAGATACGCAGTATTTT. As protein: CASSVVGGNPDTQYF.

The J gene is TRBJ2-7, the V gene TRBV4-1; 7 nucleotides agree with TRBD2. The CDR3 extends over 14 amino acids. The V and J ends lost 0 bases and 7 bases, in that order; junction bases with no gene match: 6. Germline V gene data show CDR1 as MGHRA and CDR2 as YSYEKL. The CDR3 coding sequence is TGCGCCAGCAGCCAAGAACCGGGAGGTAAAGAGCAGTACTTC. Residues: CASSQEPGGKEQYF.

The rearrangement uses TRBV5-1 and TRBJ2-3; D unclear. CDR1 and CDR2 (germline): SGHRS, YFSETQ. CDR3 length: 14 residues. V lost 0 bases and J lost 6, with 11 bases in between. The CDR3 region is CASSLALGGDTQYF. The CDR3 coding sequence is TGCGCCAGCAGCTTGGCCCTAGGTGGGGATACGCAGTATTTT.